This entry lists 6 T cell receptor beta chains sequenced from one sample in a study of T cell responses to AZD1222 COVID-19 vaccine. Assay: immunoSEQ multiplex PCR; the TCRdb copy retains only in-frame clones and omits some. The sample carries around 160,000 clones, roughly 91% recorded once. The sequencing here drew on peripheral blood, taken on day 0 of AZD1222 vaccination. The receptor source for this set is an adult in good health.

V is TRBV7-2 and J is TRBJ2-5; TRBD1 aligns across 10 bases. This CDR3 has 15 amino acids. The junction had 8 bases not matched to a gene; V was cut back by 5 bases and J by 5 bases. Germline assignment: CDR1 SGHTA and CDR2 FQGNSA. As DNA, the CDR3 is TGTGCCAGCAGCACACCGGGACAGGGGAACGAGACCCAGTACTTC. Its protein product is CASSTPGQGNETQYF.

V usage is TRBV14 and J usage is TRBJ2-1; D is ambiguous. CDR3 length: 11 amino acids. V was trimmed by 4 bases and J by 9 bases, leaving 7 bases between them. Germline assignment: CDR1 SGHDN and CDR2 FVKESK. CDR3 sequence: CASSRMVEQFF. The CDR3, as DNA: TGTGCCAGCAGCCGAATGGTTGAGCAGTTCTTC. The full variable domain, with the rest looked up from reference TRBV14 and TRBJ2-1, is EAGVTQFPSHSVIEKGQTVTLRCDPISGHDNLYWYRRVMGKEIKFLLHFVKESKQDESGMPNNRFLAERTGGTYSTLKVQPAELEDSGVYFCASSRMVEQFFGPGTRLTVL.

The V and J genes are TRBV4-2 and TRBJ1-1; tentatively, D is TRBD1 (5 bases). The CDR3 is made up of 14 amino acids. Trimming removed 1 base at V and 2 bases at J, with 8 bases between. The germline gives CDR1 LGHNA, CDR2 YNFKEQ. CDR3 DNA sequence: TGTGCCAGCAGCCAAGGTGGGGGAAACACTGAAGCTTTCTTT. The encoded protein is CASSQGGGNTEAFF.

The chain uses TRBV6-2 or TRBV6-3 and TRBJ2-5; D unresolved. CDR3 length equals 13 residues. Trimming stripped 5 bases from V and 5 bases from J, with 12 bases between. Germline V gene data show CDR1 as MNHEY and CDR2 as SVGEGT. The CDR3 loop is CASSTWREETQYF. CDR3 coding DNA: TGTGCCAGCAGTACCTGGCGAGAGGAGACCCAGTACTTC.

The chain employs TRBV27 and TRBJ1-5; TRBD1 matches at 10 bases. Germline CDR1 reads MNHEY; CDR2 reads SMNVEV (reference sequence). V dropped 1 base and J dropped 5; count of bases not matched to a gene: 2. CDR3 length: 15 residues. The CDR3 region has the DNA TGTGCCAGCAGTTTATGGGGACAGGGGCATCAGCCCCAGCATTTT. Translation: CASSLWGQGHQPQHF.

This clone has more than one count but fewer than ten. This chain joins TRBV18 and TRBJ2-4; tentative D call: TRBD2 (5 bases). The CDR3 contains 17 residues. V shed 3 bases and J shed 0 bases, with 15 bases lying between them. Germline loops: CDR1 KGHSH, CDR2 LQKENI. CDR3 in amino acids: CASSPLGLGEAKNIQYF. DNA for the CDR3: TGTGCCAGCTCACCGCTTGGACTTGGGGAAGCCAAAAACATTCAGTACTTC.